This TCR beta chain was obtained from a study of CD8 T cells in Susac syndrome. The CDR3 extends over 13 amino acids. Per germline, CDR1 SGHTA and CDR2 FQGNSA. Trimming pared 5 bases from V and 10 bases from J, leaving 12 bases between. TCR beta sequencing was performed on blood CD8+ and CD4+ T cells. The controls were healthy donors who were matched for age and sex. Negative isolation yielded CD8+ and CD4+ T cells; FACS enriched TEMRA cells. Random hexamers were used to reverse transcribe the RNA input (about 0.5 to 1 ug). It was immunoSEQ multiplex PCR that amplified TCR beta CDR3 across 54 Vbeta and 13 Jbeta. TCRdb itself ran the immunoSEQ multiplex PCR reads through MiXCR, one entry per CDR3 protein. The sample lists about 190,000 distinct CDR3 sequences; roughly 95% were seen once.

The chain has TRBV7-2 and TRBJ1-6; no definite D call. The sequenced material came from CD4+ T cells from PBMCs. This TCR came from a human donor in good health. The CDR3 nucleotides read TGTGCCAGCAGCACGGACCCCGGATCACCCCTCCACTTT. This codes for CASSTDPGSPLHF.